The present TCR beta chain was sequenced within a study of T cell clones after liver transplantation. Study details: Apart from three HCV-positive recipients, transplants were for non-autoimmune, non-viral reasons.

Data came from immunoSEQ multiplex PCR; TCRdb stores just in-frame clones and leaves some out. Here the sample spans about 120,000 clones, 90% being singletons. Germline CDR1 SGHTA, CDR2 FQGNSA. This CDR3 spans 15 amino acids. V lost 1 base and J 9 bases, leaving 16 bases between the germline ends. V is TRBV7-2 and J is TRBJ1-5; D uncertain. The clonotype was recovered from a human patient who received a liver transplant. Part of the T cell pool may stem from the graft donor. Source: CD4+ T cells from blood, taken 12 months after liver transplant. This CDR3 reads CASSLDFGGWTPQHF. CDR3 DNA sequence: TGTGCCAGCAGCTTAGATTTTGGAGGATGGACGCCCCAGCATTTT.